This T cell receptor (beta chain) originates from a study of cytomegalovirus exposure and HLA in healthy donors. Whole-study results and caveats: The study reported that TCR beta sequences accurately predicted HLA-A and HLA-B alleles in most subjects. Segments of the TCR beta V type were, in most cases, productive about 87% or about 30% of the time in an earlier analysis.

The CDR3 has 13 amino acids. The V end lost 4 bases, the J end lost 5 bases, and 11 bases lay between the germline ends. Germline-derived CDR1 and CDR2 are PRHDT and FYEKMQ (reference sequence). At collection, donors were nominally healthy, but unrecorded immune exposures were probable. To note about this clone: Its target is not known.

The PCR ran on 60 Vbeta and 13 Jbeta primers. TCRdb keeps only in-frame clones here, not all; method: immunoSEQ multiplex PCR. Here the sample spans 95,000 to 150,000 clones, around 80% being singletons. The V and J genes are TRBV13 and TRBJ2-5, with unresolved D. The receptor comes from a female donor in good health and CMV-seronegative. Material for sequencing was PBMCs. As DNA, the CDR3 is TGTGCCAGCAGCTCCCTAGGAGCCGAGACCCAGTACTTC. As protein: CASSSLGAETQYF.